One T cell receptor (beta chain) is described in this entry. This clonotype was counted only a few times. The clone's antigen remains unknown. No base quality information exists; no much larger clone differs at one position. The roughly 39 donors, aged about 6 to 95 years, were systemically healthy Caucasian individuals from Russia. Each donor gave about 10 milliliters of peripheral blood, drawn into EDTA-treated Vacutainer tubes. PBMCs were isolated by Ficoll-Paque density-gradient centrifugation, with at least 6 million obtained per sample. Trizol reagent was used to extract total RNA from the PBMCs, yielding at least 5.5 micrograms per sample. For every donor, an aliquot of PBMCs went through flow cytometry to measure the percentages of naive CD45RAhigh/CD27high T cells. Libraries were built with 5' RACE. Instrument on record: Illumina HiSeq 2500. The second PCR ran for roughly 7 to 12 cycles and used a J-beta primer mix along with a sample-barcoded 5' primer. A template-switch 5' adaptor carrying 12 random nucleotides introduced a unique molecular identifier onto each TCR beta cDNA molecule. Each sample yielded at least 3 million CDR3-containing paired-end reads. First-strand cDNA synthesis was performed from all RNA using the Mint cDNA synthesis kit, with priming by a TRBC-specific oligonucleotide. After uracil-DNA glycosylase treatment, a first 18-cycle PCR used universal primers M1SS and BC2_uni_R on all cDNA. On the study's bioinformatics: Normalization of each sample was performed by random selection of 1 million high-quality reads, each carrying a distinct molecular identifier. Reads sharing molecular identifiers were discarded rather than binned into consensus sequences. MiTCR, run with a Q25 quality threshold and the strictest error-elimination algorithm, handled CDR3 identification, clonotype clustering and error correction. A nonparametric unseen species model with Euler transformation was used to estimate lower-bound total TCR beta diversity. Clones were called with MiXCR by TCRdb after fastp trimmed the public reads at Q25, and only in-frame beta chains were retained. One record per CDR3 amino acid sequence lists the most common genes and DNA. The V and J calls and clone size are TCRdb's, not the authors'. The sample table shows 700,000 or so distinct CDR3 sequences, and roughly 41% are seen once. About 30% of the sample is in the top ten clones.

The data were taken from a study of blood T cells in healthy people across ages (dated by TCRdb to the mid-2010s). Regarding the study in general: In model experiments, roughly one uniquely barcoded TCR beta cDNA molecule per two T cells was captured by template switching. To track age-related changes in TCR beta repertoire diversity, the study relied on deep sequencing normalized with unique cDNA molecular identifiers. The donors were split into four age groups: young (average about 16 years), middle-aged (over 35), aged (about 62) and long-lived (approximately 80). To avoid experimental bias, donors of different ages were spread randomly across the sequencing lanes. Two additional independent replicas of 1 million unique cDNA reads from the same blood draw were analyzed for two donors (one aged 18 to 30 and one aged 80 or older). The paper as a whole reports these results and caveats: Estimates of total diversity from one million sequenced T cells were regarded as lower bounds and underestimates. Observed TCR beta diversity per million T cells fell roughly linearly with age, and a significant reduction was already apparent by age approximately 41. Donor CMV infection status was unknown, potentially confounding age-related changes in expanded clonotypes. Observed TCR beta diversity correlated strongly with the percentage of naive T cells measured by flow cytometry. Compared with the aged group, more naive CD4+ T cells, fewer expanded clones and increased TCR diversity were shown by the long-lived group, suggesting age selection. Conclusive comparison of naive and antigen-experienced compartments was prevented by the profiling of bulk unsorted PBMCs.

The TCR was taken from a man older than 75 in good health. The sample comprised blood.

The base sequence is TGCGCCAGCAGCCAAGATGGGGGGAATTTCCAAGAGACCCAGTACTTC. This encodes CASSQDGGNFQETQYF. The chain is encoded by TRBV4-3 joined to TRBJ2-5; a weak D assignment points to TRBD2 (6 bases agree). The germline V gene supplies CDR1 LGHNA and CDR2 YSLEER. The junction shows trimming of 0 bases on V and 1 base on J, plus 12 bases between the germline ends. Measured from the cysteine to the phenylalanine, the CDR3 is 16 residues long. Left in the record is the CDR3 DNA by itself, 48 bases read in frame from the first base.